These 25 T cell receptor beta chains were all obtained from the same sample, sequenced in a study of blood T cell repertoires in COVID-19. The method was immunoSEQ multiplex PCR; TCRdb's version includes in-frame clones alone and lacks a portion of them. The profile shows some 190,000 clones, 81% of them singletons. The sequenced sample consisted of peripheral blood. The receptors originated from a woman in her thirties or forties with COVID-19, enrolled during active disease.

This chain uses TRBV5-4 with TRBJ1-2; a possible D gene is TRBD1 (6 bases). CDR1 and CDR2 (germline): SGHNT, YYREEE (reference sequence). Trimming pared 4 bases from V and 4 bases from J, leaving 26 bases between. The CDR3 spans 18 residues. CDR3 coding DNA: TGTGCCAGCAGCCCGGGCAGGGGATTAACTTCCCAGGGCTATGGCTACACCTTC. This translates into CASSPGRGLTSQGYGYTF.

In this sample, this clone turned up many times. J is TRBJ1-5 and V is TRBV6-1; D is uncertain. This CDR3 spans 14 amino acids. V gave up 3 bases and J gave up 6 bases, with 12 bases separating them. Looked up from germline, CDR1 is MNHNS and CDR2 is SASEGT. CDR3 protein: CASSEGASIQPQHF. In DNA form, the CDR3 reads TGTGCCAGCAGTGAGGGCGCCAGTATTCAGCCCCAGCATTTT.

V gene TRBV27 combines with J gene TRBJ2-1; D is unclear. Per germline, CDR1 MNHEY and CDR2 SMNVEV (reference sequence). This CDR3 spans 13 amino acids. V lost 2 bases and J 8 bases, leaving 10 bases between the germline ends. The CDR3 region is CASSLGLNHEQFF. DNA for the CDR3: TGTGCCAGCAGTTTAGGCCTCAACCATGAGCAGTTCTTC.

The genes are TRBV7-2 and TRBJ2-3; 11 bases are a match to TRBD2. Germline CDR1 SGHTA, CDR2 FQGNSA. CDR3 length: 16 amino acids. V lost 5 bases and J lost 11; bases outside the gene matches: 15. The chain's CDR3 is CASSPSPLAGGSEQYF. DNA for the CDR3: TGTGCCAGCAGCCCAAGCCCCCTAGCGGGAGGTTCAGAGCAGTATTTT.

The rearrangement links TRBV28 to TRBJ1-1, with TRBD1 matching 7 bases. With V trimmed by 7 bases and J by 3 bases, 8 bases remained unmatched. The CDR3 spans 14 residues. The germline V gene has CDR1 MDHEN and CDR2 SYDVKM. The CDR3 reads CASTFTQGDTEAFF. The CDR3 bases are TGTGCCAGCACCTTTACTCAGGGGGACACTGAAGCTTTCTTT.

The CDR3 loop is CASRRQLAGRYEQYF. The CDR3 coding sequence is TGTGCCAGCAGGCGTCAACTAGCGGGGCGATACGAGCAGTACTTC. The chain is built from TRBV6-6 and TRBJ2-7; 10 bases match TRBD2. After removal of 6 bases from V and 4 bases from J, the junction contained 9 bases not matched to a gene. The CDR3 runs to 15 residues. Germline V gene lookup returns CDR1 MNHNY and CDR2 SVGAGI (reference sequence).

The CDR3 reads CASSLSGLISYEQYF. CDR3 bases: TGTGCCAGCAGCTTATCGGGACTCATCTCCTACGAGCAGTACTTC. The chain links TRBV7-2 to TRBJ2-7; a possible D gene is TRBD2 (6 bases). The CDR3 sequence is 15 residues long. Germline CDR1 SGHTA, CDR2 FQGNSA. Trimming shortened V by 2 bases and J by 0 bases, and 11 bases separated the two germline ends.

The genes are TRBV11-2 and TRBJ2-1, with a weak D call TRBD2 (6 bases). This CDR3 has 13 amino acids. Germline V gives CDR1 SGHAT, CDR2 FQNNGV. V was clipped by 5 bases and J by 5 bases, with 10 bases between them. CDR3 sequence: CASSPLAHNEQFF. The CDR3 DNA reads TGTGCCAGCAGCCCCCTAGCGCACAATGAGCAGTTCTTC.

This clone was found once. DNA of the CDR3: TGTGCCAGCAGCTTACTCCGAGGAGATACGCAGTATTTT. It yields the protein CASSLLRGDTQYF. The chain recombines TRBV7-3 with TRBJ2-3; D not certain. The CDR3 runs 13 residues. The germline gives CDR1 SGHTA, CDR2 FQGTGA. The ends were cut back, 2 bases at V and 5 bases at J, with 8 bases in the middle.

The rearrangement uses TRBV6-2 or TRBV6-3 and TRBJ2-1; 9 positions agree with TRBD2. V lost 6 bases and J lost 7; bases outside the gene matches: 16. Germline V gives CDR1 MNHEY, CDR2 SVGEGT. This CDR3 is built from 17 residues. The CDR3 sequence: CASSLNTLLAGKNEQFF. Here the CDR3 DNA reads TGTGCCAGCAGCCTCAACACCCTCCTAGCGGGGAAAAATGAGCAGTTCTTC.

The chain is built from TRBV7-3 and TRBJ2-1; 9 bases map to TRBD1. Germline V gene lookup returns CDR1 SGHTA and CDR2 FQGTGA. The CDR3 is 16 amino acids. J lost 5 bases, V lost 2 bases, and 7 bases had no gene match. CDR3 sequence (DNA): TGTGCCAGCAGCTTAGTAGGGGACAGGGTCAACAATGAGCAGTTCTTC. Encoded protein: CASSLVGDRVNNEQFF.

In this sample, this clone turned up once. This chain joins TRBV5-1 and TRBJ2-1; D is undetermined. Germline V gene data show CDR1 as SGHRS and CDR2 as YFSETQ. Trimming pared 3 bases from V and 0 bases from J, leaving 13 bases between. The CDR3 runs to 16 residues. CDR3 region: CASSYLQLNSYNEQFF. The CDR3 DNA reads TGCGCCAGCAGCTACTTACAGTTGAACTCCTACAATGAGCAGTTCTTC.

The rearrangement joins TRBV6-5 to TRBJ1-5; TRBD1 might be the D (5 bases). V was clipped by 8 bases and J by 4 bases, with 15 bases between them. The CDR3 covers 14 residues. CDR1 is MNHEY and CDR2 is SVGAGI in the germline V gene. CDR3 bases: TGTGCCAGCTCTGGGGCGGGGCCTAATCAGCCCCAGCATTTT. It codes for CASSGAGPNQPQHF.

The chain carries TRBV3-1 (or the pseudogene TRBV3-2) and TRBJ1-2; perhaps TRBD1 as D (6 bases). The CDR3 totals 15 residues. V lost 1 base, J lost 4 bases, and 13 bases lay in between. Germline loops: CDR1 LGHDT, CDR2 YNNKEL (reference sequence). CDR3 sequence: CASSQAQGLTYGYTF. The CDR3 DNA follows: TGTGCCAGCAGCCAAGCGCAGGGGCTTACCTATGGCTACACCTTC.

The J gene is TRBJ2-3, the V gene TRBV19; no definite D call. V lost 5 bases, J lost 4 bases, and 10 bases lay in between. The CDR3 spans 13 residues. The germline V gene has CDR1 LNHDA and CDR2 SQIVND (reference sequence). CDR3 amino acids: CASSSRGADTQYF. The DNA for the CDR3 is TGTGCCAGTAGTTCAAGAGGAGCAGATACGCAGTATTTT.

This clone appeared a single time. The chain employs TRBV7-3 and TRBJ1-1, with 7 positions matching TRBD1. Looked up from germline, CDR1 is SGHTA and CDR2 is FQGTGA. This CDR3 contains 19 residues. The V and J ends lost 2 bases and 4 bases, in that order; junction bases with no gene match: 19. In nucleotides, the CDR3 is TGTGCCAGCAGCTTAGTGCCAGGGGGGCTGGGTGTGTCCGGCACTGAAGCTTTCTTT. Translation: CASSLVPGGLGVSGTEAFF.

The V call is TRBV7-9, the J call TRBJ2-3; a possible D gene is TRBD2 (6 bases). There are 17 residues in the CDR3. With 4 bases removed from V and 2 bases from J, the gap between germline ends came to 19 bases. From germline, CDR1 is SEHNR and CDR2 FQNEAQ (reference sequence). In DNA, the CDR3 is TGTGCCAGCAGCTCCGCCTTGGGCGGGGAGAACACAGATACGCAGTATTTT. This gives the protein CASSSALGGENTDTQYF. The whole variable domain, remainder taken from reference TRBV7-9 and TRBJ2-3, is DTGVSQNPRHKITKRGQNVTFRCDPISEHNRLYWYRQTLGQGPEFLTYFQNEAQLEKSRLLSDRFSAERPKGSFSTLEIQRTEQGDSAMYLCASSSALGGENTDTQYFGPGTRLTVL.

This clone was seen only once. V is TRBV11-2 and J is TRBJ2-1, with a weak D call TRBD2 (5 bases). V lost 1 base to trimming and J lost 7 bases, with 11 bases between them. CDR3 size: 14 residues. Germline V gene sequence: CDR1 SGHAT, CDR2 FQNNGV. As DNA, the CDR3 is TGTGCCAGCAGCTTAGCCATTAGCGTGAATGAGCAGTTCTTC. Amino acid sequence: CASSLAISVNEQFF. Based on the CDR3 plus reference TRBV11-2 and TRBJ2-1, the full variable domain is EAGVAQSPRYKIIEKRQSVAFWCNPISGHATLYWYQQILGQGPKLLIQFQNNGVVDDSQLPKDRFSAERLKGVDSTLKIQPAKLEDSAVYLCASSLAISVNEQFFGPGTRLTVL.

The V and J genes are TRBV5-1 and TRBJ1-3; 9 bases agree with TRBD1. The CDR3 loop spans 15 amino acids. The J segment lost 1 base and the V segment lost 4 bases, leaving 3 bases of the junction unmatched. Germline assignment: CDR1 SGHRS and CDR2 YFSETQ. The CDR3 sequence: CASSRTGESGNTIYF. The CDR3 coding sequence is TGCGCCAGCAGCCGGACAGGGGAGTCTGGAAACACCATATATTTT.

The rearrangement joins TRBV4-1 to TRBJ2-7, with 9 bases aligning to TRBD2. From germline, CDR1 is MGHRA and CDR2 YSYEKL. This CDR3 is 15 amino acids long. The V gene end was trimmed by 0 bases and the J gene end by 2 bases; junction bases not matched to a gene: 2. DNA of the CDR3: TGCGCCAGCAGCCAAGATGCGGGAGGGGCCTACGAGCAGTACTTC. It yields the protein CASSQDAGGAYEQYF.

The chain recombines TRBV9 with TRBJ2-1; D possibly corresponds to TRBD2 (5 bases). CDR1 and CDR2 (germline): SGDLS, YYNGEE. Trimming shortened V by 5 bases and J by 2 bases, and 11 bases separated the two germline ends. The CDR3 length is 14 residues. The CDR3 nucleotides are TGTGCCAGCAGTATTAGGGAGACCTACAATGAGCAGTTCTTC. This codes for CASSIRETYNEQFF.

The count of this clone is one. The chain has TRBV30 and TRBJ1-1, with D possibly being TRBD1 (6 bases). The germline CDR1 and CDR2 sequences are GTSNPN and SVGIG (reference sequence). The length of the CDR3 is 14 residues. Trimming removed 0 bases from V and 5 bases from J, with 13 bases in between. The CDR3 loop is CAWSVLQGGTEAFF. DNA for the CDR3: TGTGCCTGGAGTGTTCTACAGGGTGGGACTGAAGCTTTCTTT.

The gene calls are TRBV18 and TRBJ2-5; 7 nucleotides align to TRBD2. The CDR3 totals 13 residues. CDR1 and CDR2 from the germline V gene are KGHSH and LQKENI. The J segment lost 5 bases and the V segment lost 2 bases, leaving 2 bases of the junction unmatched. The CDR3: CASSPSLAETQYF. The CDR3, as DNA: TGTGCCAGCTCACCATCACTAGCGGAGACCCAGTACTTC.

The CDR3: CASSQYPFQYF. CDR3 coding DNA: TGTGCCAGCAGCCAATATCCTTTCCAGTACTTC. The genes are TRBV3-1 (or the pseudogene TRBV3-2) and TRBJ2-5; D not resolved. Trimming removed 2 bases at V and 10 bases at J, with 8 bases between. Germline CDR1 reads LGHDT; CDR2 reads YNNKEL (reference sequence). This CDR3 is built from 11 residues.

This chain uses TRBV14 with TRBJ2-7, with TRBD2 as a possible D gene (5 bases). Germline CDR1 SGHDN, CDR2 FVKESK. CDR3 length equals 12 residues. The V end lost 4 bases, the J end lost 7 bases, and 11 bases lay between the germline ends. The CDR3 DNA reads TGTGCCAGCAGCCCAGCTTCGGGGGAGCAGTACTTC. As protein: CASSPASGEQYF.